What follows describes a single TCR beta chain. From the multiplex PCR reads, TCRdb called clonotypes with MiXCR, one entry per CDR3 protein. In the table there are 200,000 to 250,000 distinct CDR3 sequences, approximately 36% of which are singletons. The lymph nodes were axillary draining lymph nodes from breast cancer patients. These data come from a study of breast tumors, draining lymph nodes, adjacent tissues. The sequence derives from a female donor with breast cancer. Some clones in this sample may be carry-over from other donors' samples. The sequenced sample was axillary lymph node tissue.

This chain's CDR3 is CASSLESGGGDTQYF. DNA for the CDR3: TGTGCCAGCAGCTTAGAGTCGGGGGGGGGAGATACGCAGTATTTT. The V call is TRBV7-9, the J call TRBJ2-3; TRBD2 matches at 8 bases. The CDR3 contains 15 residues. Germline values: CDR1 SEHNR, CDR2 FQNEAQ (reference sequence). The trim removed 1 base at V and 5 bases at J, leaving 5 bases unmatched.